This T cell receptor beta chain was identified during a study of T-cell reconstitution after alpha-beta-depleted transplantation in children. Regarding the study as a whole: T-cell counts and diversity at one year post-transplant came mainly from newly produced T cells.

The germline V gene has CDR1 KGHDR and CDR2 SFDVKD. Trimming stripped 4 bases from V and 5 bases from J, with 19 bases between. This CDR3 is built from 16 residues. As it was prepared, the TCRbeta library received unique molecular identifiers. TCRdb re-called the PCR reads through MiXCR, storing one row per CDR3 protein. The profile shows about 830,000 distinct CDR3 sequences, approximately 15% of them singletons. Of note for this clonotype: What it binds is not known.

This receptor was identified in a male patient younger than 18 who had a stem cell transplant for acute lymphoblastic leukemia, so the T cells may come from the graft donor. The chain employs TRBV24-1 and TRBJ2-5; D tentatively reads TRBD1 or TRBD2 (5 bases each). Sequences were derived from PBMCs, mostly from graft donor cells, sampled 360 days after TCRalphabeta/CD19-depleted stem cell transplant. The CDR3 region is CATSDPPGTSGETQYF. The CDR3 coding sequence is TGTGCCACCAGTGACCCCCCCGGGACCTCTGGGGAGACCCAGTACTTC.